The entry below gives a single T cell receptor (beta chain) sequence along with its context. The data belong to a study of blood T cell repertoires in COVID-19. Study as a whole: Samples of COVID-19 (acute and convalescent) were obtained from the United States, Italy and Spain. From T cells, B-cell-depleted T cells, or PBMCs came the material, which was cDNA or gDNA.

The CDR3 contains 13 residues. Germline V lookup: CDR1 LGHNA, CDR2 YNFKEQ. V was trimmed by 1 base and J by 5 bases, leaving 6 bases between them. In the original workflow: Reference gene primer amplification yielded estimated nucleated cell counts. Libraries were prepared by immunoSEQ multiplex PCR; TCRdb keeps only in-frame clonotypes and omits some of them. The V and J calls and clone size are taken from that table; D and trimming were inferred from the DNA. Of roughly 310,000 clones listed, around 87% are singletons. Sequencing was performed on peripheral blood. This clonotype was sampled from a woman aged 45-65 years with active or convalescent COVID-19. The rearrangement links TRBV4-2 to TRBJ1-5; D not resolved. CDR3 bases: TGTGCCAGCAGCCAAGCGAGAGATCAGCCCCAGCATTTT. This codes for CASSQARDQPQHF.